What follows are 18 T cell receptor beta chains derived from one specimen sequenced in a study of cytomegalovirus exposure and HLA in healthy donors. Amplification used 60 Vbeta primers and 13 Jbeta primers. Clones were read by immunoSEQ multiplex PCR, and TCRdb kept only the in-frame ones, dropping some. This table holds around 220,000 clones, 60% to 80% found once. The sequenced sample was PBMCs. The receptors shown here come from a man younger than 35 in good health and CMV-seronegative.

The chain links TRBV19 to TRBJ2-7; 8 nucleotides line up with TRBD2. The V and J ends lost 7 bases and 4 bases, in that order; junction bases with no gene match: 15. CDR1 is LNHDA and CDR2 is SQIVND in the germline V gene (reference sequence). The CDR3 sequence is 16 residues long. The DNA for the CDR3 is TGTGCCAGTACCCCTGGGACCCTAGCGGGCACTTACGAGCAGTACTTC. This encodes CASTPGTLAGTYEQYF.

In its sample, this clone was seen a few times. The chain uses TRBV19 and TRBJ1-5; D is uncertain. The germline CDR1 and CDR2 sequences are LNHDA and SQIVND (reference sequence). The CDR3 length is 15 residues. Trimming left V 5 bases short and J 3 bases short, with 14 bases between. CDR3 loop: CASSLHDNSNQPQHF. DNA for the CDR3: TGTGCCAGTAGTCTCCACGACAACTCCAATCAGCCCCAGCATTTT.

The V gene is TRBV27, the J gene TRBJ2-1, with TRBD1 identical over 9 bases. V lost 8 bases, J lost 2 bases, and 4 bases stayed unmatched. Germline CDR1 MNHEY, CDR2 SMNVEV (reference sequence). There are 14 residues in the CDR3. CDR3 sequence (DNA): TGTGCCAGCTTGAGACAGGGGGCCTACAATGAGCAGTTCTTC. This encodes CASLRQGAYNEQFF.

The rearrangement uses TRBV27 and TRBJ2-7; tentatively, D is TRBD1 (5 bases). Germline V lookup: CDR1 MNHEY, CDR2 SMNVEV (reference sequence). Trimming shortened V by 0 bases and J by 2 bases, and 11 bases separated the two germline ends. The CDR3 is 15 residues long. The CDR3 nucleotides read TGTGCCAGCAGTTTATCTCAGGGCTTCCCCTACGAGCAGTACTTC. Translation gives CASSLSQGFPYEQYF.

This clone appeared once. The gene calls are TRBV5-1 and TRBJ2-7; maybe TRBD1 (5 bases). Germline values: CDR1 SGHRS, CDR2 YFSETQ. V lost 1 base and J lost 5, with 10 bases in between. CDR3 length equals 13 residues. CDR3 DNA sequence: TGCGCCAGCAGCTTGTGGGCCAGGGACGAGCAGTACTTC. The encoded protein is CASSLWARDEQYF.

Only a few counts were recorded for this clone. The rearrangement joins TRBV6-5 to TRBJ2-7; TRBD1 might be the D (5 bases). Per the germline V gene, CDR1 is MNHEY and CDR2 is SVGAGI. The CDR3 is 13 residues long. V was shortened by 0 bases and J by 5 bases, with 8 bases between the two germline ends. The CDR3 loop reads CASSYSLTDEQYF. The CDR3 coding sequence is TGTGCCAGCAGTTACTCTTTGACAGACGAGCAGTACTTC.

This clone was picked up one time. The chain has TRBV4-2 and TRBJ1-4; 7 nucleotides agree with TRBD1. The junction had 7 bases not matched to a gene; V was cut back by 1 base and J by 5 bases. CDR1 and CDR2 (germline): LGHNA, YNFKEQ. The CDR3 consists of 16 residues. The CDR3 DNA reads TGTGCCAGCAGCCAAGCCAGGGGGACTAGAAATGAAAAACTGTTTTTT. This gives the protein CASSQARGTRNEKLFF.

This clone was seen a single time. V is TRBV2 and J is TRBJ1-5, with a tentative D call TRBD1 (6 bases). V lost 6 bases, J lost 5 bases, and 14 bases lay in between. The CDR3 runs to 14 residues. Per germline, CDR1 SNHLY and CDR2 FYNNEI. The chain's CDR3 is CASSRDNTYQPQHF. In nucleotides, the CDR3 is TGTGCCAGCAGCCGGGACAACACCTATCAGCCCCAGCATTTT.

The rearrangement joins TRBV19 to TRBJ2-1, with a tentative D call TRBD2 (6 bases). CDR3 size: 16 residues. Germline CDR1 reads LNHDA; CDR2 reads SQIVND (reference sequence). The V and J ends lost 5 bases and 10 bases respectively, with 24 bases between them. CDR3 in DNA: TGTGCCAGTAGTCCCCAGGGTAGTAAACTAGCAGGCGAGCAGTTCTTC. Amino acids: CASSPQGSKLAGEQFF.

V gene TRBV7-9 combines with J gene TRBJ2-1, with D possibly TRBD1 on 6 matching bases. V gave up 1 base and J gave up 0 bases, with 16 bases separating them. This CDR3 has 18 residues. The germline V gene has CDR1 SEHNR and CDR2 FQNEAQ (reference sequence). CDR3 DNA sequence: TGTGCCAGCAGCTTAGGTCGCTGGGGGCAGGGCTCCTACAATGAGCAGTTCTTC. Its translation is CASSLGRWGQGSYNEQFF.

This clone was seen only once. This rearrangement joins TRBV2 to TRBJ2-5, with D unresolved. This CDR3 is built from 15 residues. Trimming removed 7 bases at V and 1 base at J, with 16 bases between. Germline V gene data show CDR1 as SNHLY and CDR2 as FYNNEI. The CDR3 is CASKPLQIPQETQYF. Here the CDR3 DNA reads TGTGCCAGCAAGCCCCTACAGATACCCCAAGAGACCCAGTACTTC.

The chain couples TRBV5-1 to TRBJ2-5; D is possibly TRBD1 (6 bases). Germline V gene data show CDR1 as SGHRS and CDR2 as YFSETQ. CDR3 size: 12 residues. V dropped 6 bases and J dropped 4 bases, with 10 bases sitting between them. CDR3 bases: TGCGCCAGCAAGGGGGATTTAGAGACCCAGTACTTC. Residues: CASKGDLETQYF.

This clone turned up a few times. DNA for the CDR3: TGTGCCAGTAGTCTGGTCCTAAGGAACACTGAAGCTTTCTTT. As protein: CASSLVLRNTEAFF. The chain is built from TRBV19 and TRBJ1-1; D uncertain. The ends were cut back, 5 bases at V and 1 base at J, with 11 bases in the middle. The germline V gene has CDR1 LNHDA and CDR2 SQIVND (reference sequence). CDR3 length: 14 residues.

CDR3 residues: CSTFGDLHGNTIYF. For the CDR3, the DNA is TGCAGCACCTTCGGGGACTTACATGGAAACACCATATATTTT. The V gene is TRBV29-1, the J gene TRBJ1-3; TRBD1 might be the D (5 bases). The CDR3 is made up of 14 amino acids. Trimming removed 8 bases at V and 3 bases at J, with 17 bases between. The V gene's germline CDR1 is SQVTM and CDR2 ANQGSEA.

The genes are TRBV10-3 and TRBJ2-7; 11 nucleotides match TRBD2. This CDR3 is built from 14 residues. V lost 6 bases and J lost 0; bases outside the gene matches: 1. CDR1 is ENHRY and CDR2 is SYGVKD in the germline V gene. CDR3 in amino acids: CAIRTSGNSYEQYF. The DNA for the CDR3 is TGTGCCATCAGGACTAGCGGGAACTCCTACGAGCAGTACTTC.

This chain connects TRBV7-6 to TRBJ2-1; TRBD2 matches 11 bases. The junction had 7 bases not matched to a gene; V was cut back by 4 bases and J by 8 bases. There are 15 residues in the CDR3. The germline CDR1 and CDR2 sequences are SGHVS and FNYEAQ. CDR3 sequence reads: CASSSSGGTGDEQFF. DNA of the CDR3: TGTGCCAGCAGCTCTAGCGGGGGGACAGGCGATGAGCAGTTCTTC.

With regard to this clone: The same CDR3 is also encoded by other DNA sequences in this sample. Here the CDR3 DNA reads TGTGCCAGTAGTATCGGACAGAACACCGGGGAGCTGTTTTTT. This translates into CASSIGQNTGELFF. The V and J genes are TRBV19 and TRBJ2-2, with D maybe TRBD1 (5 bases). The CDR3 spans 14 residues. Germline loops: CDR1 LNHDA, CDR2 SQIVND (reference sequence). Trimming removed 3 bases from V and 1 base from J, with 6 bases in between.

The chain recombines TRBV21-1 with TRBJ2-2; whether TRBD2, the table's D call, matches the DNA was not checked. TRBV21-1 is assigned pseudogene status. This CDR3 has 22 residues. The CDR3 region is CASSKAPRDASGRVFGTGELFF. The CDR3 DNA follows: TGTGCCAGCAGCAAAGCGCCCAGGGATGCTAGCGGGAGGGTATTTGGCACCGGGGAGCTGTTTTTT.